This TCR beta chain was observed in a study of prognosis after radiotherapy for stage I lung cancer. For the study at large: Seven patients had squamous cell carcinoma and about 13 had adenocarcinoma. Overall study findings and caveats: Following stereotactic body radiation therapy, unique TCR clone counts fell, with a median of approximately 9,600 versus 7,200.

Worth noting for this clonotype: Its cognate antigen is unknown. A far larger clone is just one base off, so this is likely a read error.

The CDR3 contains 14 residues. Losses at the gene ends were 5 bases for V and 3 bases for J; bases not matched to a gene: 4. The V gene's germline CDR1 is MNHEY and CDR2 SVGEGT. Genomic DNA provided the template from which TCR beta CDR3 was amplified by two-round multiplex PCR. Primers were specific to each TRBV and TRBJ gene in first-round PCR. PCR proceeded to a second round, and that round used universal primers. One entry per CDR3 protein results from TCRdb running MiXCR on the multiplex PCR reads. The sample has around 31,000 distinct CDR3 sequences; about 34% are singletons. The patients, a group without prior chemotherapy, radiotherapy or other malignancies, were all node-negative on CT and PET/CT.

Sequences were derived from PBMCs, sampled before or after stereotactic body radiation therapy (not recorded which). This chain connects TRBV6-2 or TRBV6-3 to TRBJ2-3, with 8 bases lining up with TRBD1. The TCR sequence derives from a donor aged 50 or older with non-small cell lung cancer. The CDR3 protein is CASSPGQETDTQYF. In nucleotides, the CDR3 is TGTGCCAGCAGTCCGGGACAGGAAACAGATACGCAGTATTTT.